The 11 T cell receptor beta chains presented below share a single source sample, sequenced in a study of blood T cell repertoires in COVID-19. TCRdb's copy holds only in-frame clones and misses some; the assay was immunoSEQ multiplex PCR. The sample has 70,000 to 95,000 clones; roughly nine tenths are singletons. Sample: peripheral blood. The receptors originated from a man over 45 with acute or convalescent COVID-19.

V is TRBV19 and J is TRBJ1-2; D perhaps matches TRBD1 (5 bases). The CDR3 has 14 residues. V lost 5 bases, J lost 7 bases, and 17 bases lay in between. Looked up from germline, CDR1 is LNHDA and CDR2 is SQIVND (reference sequence). CDR3 region: CASSRGGKGLGYTF. As DNA, the CDR3 is TGTGCCAGTAGTCGGGGGGGTAAGGGACTTGGCTACACCTTC.

The J gene is TRBJ2-2, the V gene TRBV27; D gene ambiguous. V lost 5 bases, J lost 0 bases, and 16 bases lay in between. CDR1 and CDR2 (germline): MNHEY, SMNVEV (reference sequence). The CDR3 length is 17 residues. In nucleotides, the CDR3 is TGTGCCAGCAGTATTGCCCGAGCGCTAGCGAACACCGGGGAGCTGTTTTTT. It codes for CASSIARALANTGELFF.

V is TRBV27 and J is TRBJ1-1; a weak D match, TRBD1 (6 bases). The CDR3 is made up of 12 amino acids. Trimming cost V 6 bases and J 5 bases, with 10 bases left between them. CDR1 is MNHEY, CDR2 SMNVEV, per germline (reference sequence). In DNA form, the CDR3 reads TGTGCCAGCAGCCAAGGGGGTACTGAAGCTTTCTTT. The encoded protein is CASSQGGTEAFF.

V gene TRBV5-8 combines with J gene TRBJ2-1; D uncertain. Germline values: CDR1 SGHTS, CDR2 YDEGEE. The CDR3 length is 14 residues. V was trimmed by 3 bases and J by 7 bases, leaving 14 bases between them. DNA for the CDR3: TGTGCCAGCAGCTCTGTAGTACCCGAGAATGAGCAGTTCTTC. Translated: CASSSVVPENEQFF.

This sequence joins TRBV19 and TRBJ1-2, with 7 bases aligning to TRBD1. The J segment lost 7 bases and the V segment lost 4 bases, leaving 9 bases of the junction unmatched. Germline CDR1 LNHDA, CDR2 SQIVND (reference sequence). This CDR3 comprises 14 residues. CDR3 residues: CASSKTGTEPGYTF. The CDR3 bases are TGTGCCAGTAGTAAAACCGGGACAGAGCCTGGCTACACCTTC.

This chain joins TRBV19 and TRBJ1-1; possibly TRBD1 for D (6 bases). Germline CDR1 LNHDA, CDR2 SQIVND (reference sequence). The V end was cut by 6 bases, the J end by 4 bases, with 12 bases between. This CDR3 contains 13 residues. CDR3 amino acids: CASRISDSTEAFF. The DNA for the CDR3 is TGTGCCAGTAGAATATCGGACAGCACTGAAGCTTTCTTT.

The count of this clone is one. This chain links TRBV4-3 with TRBJ1-3; D gene unclear. Trimming cost V 0 bases and J 4 bases, with 16 bases left between them. The CDR3 contains 17 residues. Germline loops: CDR1 LGHNA, CDR2 YSLEER. The CDR3 is CASSQEGRPREGNTIYF. The CDR3 coding sequence is TGCGCCAGCAGCCAAGAAGGGAGACCCCGGGAAGGAAACACCATATATTTT.

V gene TRBV29-1 combines with J gene TRBJ2-3, with D maybe TRBD2 (5 bases). Between the trimmed V and J ends, which lost 0 bases and 3 bases, there was a span of 13 bases. Germline V lookup: CDR1 SQVTM, CDR2 ANQGSEA. The CDR3 is 15 amino acids. The CDR3: CSVEDRAGRTDTQYF. The CDR3 DNA follows: TGCAGCGTTGAAGATAGGGCGGGTAGGACAGATACGCAGTATTTT.

The chain carries TRBV5-1 and TRBJ2-5; D is perhaps TRBD2 (5 bases). Trimming removed 4 bases at V and 0 bases at J, with 10 bases between. Germline V gives CDR1 SGHRS, CDR2 YFSETQ. The CDR3 totals 14 residues. CDR3 coding DNA: TGCGCCAGCAGCCCTAGCCTCAACCAAGAGACCCAGTACTTC. Its protein is CASSPSLNQETQYF.

This chain links TRBV2 with TRBJ1-1; D not resolved. This CDR3 spans 16 amino acids. Germline assignment: CDR1 SNHLY and CDR2 FYNNEI. The ends were cut back, 0 bases at V and 6 bases at J, with 17 bases in the middle. CDR3 nucleotides: TGTGCCAGCAGTGAAGCGCGGGGTTGGGGAGAAGCTGAAGCTTTCTTT. Translation gives CASSEARGWGEAEAFF.

This clone was found once. The chain has TRBV30 and TRBJ1-1, with D perhaps matching TRBD1 (6 bases). The CDR3 covers 13 residues. Germline CDR1 GTSNPN, CDR2 SVGIG (reference sequence). V was trimmed by 0 bases and J by 1 base, leaving 6 bases between them. CDR3: CAWSVGANTEAFF. In DNA form, the CDR3 reads TGTGCCTGGAGTGTGGGGGCGAACACTGAAGCTTTCTTT.